This is a list of T cell receptor beta chains from one sample in a study of cytomegalovirus exposure and HLA in healthy donors. Clones were sequenced by immunoSEQ multiplex PCR, and TCRdb holds only the in-frame ones, with some missing. The sample yields fewer than 150,000 clones, less than 85% seen once. Source material: PBMCs. The receptors were sampled from a man aged 35-49 years in good health and CMV-seropositive. Both conserved end residues are part of each CDR3. The order of the fields is V gene, clone size, J gene, D gene, CDR3 protein, CDR3 DNA. The D gene is left open where the match is weak. Rows give clone size only sometimes, using once, few, many, or a class for an expanded clone.

v_call: TRBV4-2; clone_size: .; j_call: TRBJ1-2; d_call: .; cdr3_aa: CASSQPGQSNYGYTF; cdr3_nt: TGTGCCAGCAGCCAACCCGGACAGTCCAACTATGGCTACACCTTC
v_call: TRBV6-1; clone_size: .; j_call: TRBJ1-2; d_call: TRBD1; cdr3_aa: CASSAGTVNYGYTF; cdr3_nt: TGTGCCAGCAGTGCGGGGACAGTTAACTATGGCTACACCTTC
v_call: TRBV28; clone_size: once; j_call: TRBJ2-7; d_call: TRBD1; cdr3_aa: CASRPGTALYEQYF; cdr3_nt: TGTGCCAGCAGACCAGGGACAGCCCTCTACGAGCAGTACTTC
v_call: TRBV12-5; clone_size: .; j_call: TRBJ2-5; d_call: TRBD2; cdr3_aa: CASGLPFTYSGTSLCETQYF; cdr3_nt: TGTGCTAGTGGTTTACCATTCACCTATTCCGGGACTAGTTTATGTGAGACCCAGTACTTC
v_call: TRBV29-1; clone_size: .; j_call: TRBJ1-2; d_call: TRBD1; cdr3_aa: CSAMIGDRNYGYTF; cdr3_nt: TGCAGCGCTATGATCGGGGACAGAAACTATGGCTACACCTTC
v_call: TRBV6-5; clone_size: once; j_call: TRBJ1-6; d_call: .; cdr3_aa: CASSFYGGNSPLHF; cdr3_nt: TGTGCCAGCAGTTTTTACGGGGGGAATTCACCCCTCCACTTT
v_call: TRBV2; clone_size: .; j_call: TRBJ2-7; d_call: TRBD1; cdr3_aa: CASRVQGVGNEQYF; cdr3_nt: TGTGCCAGCAGGGTACAGGGGGTGGGGAACGAGCAGTACTTC
v_call: TRBV15; clone_size: .; j_call: TRBJ1-5; d_call: TRBD1; cdr3_aa: CATSSEDLPGQGSNQPQHF; cdr3_nt: TGTGCCACCAGCAGTGAAGATTTACCGGGACAGGGTAGCAATCAGCCCCAGCATTTT
v_call: TRBV6-6; clone_size: .; j_call: TRBJ2-1; d_call: .; cdr3_aa: CASSYSPGRGNEQFF; cdr3_nt: TGTGCCAGCAGTTACTCCCCAGGGAGGGGGAATGAGCAGTTCTTC
v_call: TRBV18; clone_size: .; j_call: TRBJ1-4; d_call: .; cdr3_aa: CASSASGATNEKLFF; cdr3_nt: TGTGCCAGCTCAGCCTCGGGTGCAACTAATGAAAAACTGTTTTTT
v_call: TRBV27; clone_size: few; j_call: TRBJ1-5; d_call: .; cdr3_aa: CASSSQGHHQPQHF; cdr3_nt: TGTGCCAGCAGTTCGCAGGGGCATCATCAGCCCCAGCATTTT
v_call: TRBV30; clone_size: .; j_call: TRBJ2-3; d_call: TRBD2; cdr3_aa: CAWRGLAGLTDTQYF; cdr3_nt: TGTGCCTGGAGGGGACTAGCGGGGCTCACAGATACGCAGTATTTT
v_call: TRBV5-1; clone_size: once; j_call: TRBJ2-7; d_call: TRBD1; cdr3_aa: CASSQGQGFSYEQYF; cdr3_nt: TGCGCCAGCAGCCAGGGACAGGGTTTTTCCTACGAGCAGTACTTC
v_call: TRBV7-9; clone_size: few; j_call: TRBJ1-2; d_call: .; cdr3_aa: CASSLAQGSYGYTF; cdr3_nt: TGTGCCAGCAGCTTAGCGCAGGGGAGCTATGGCTACACCTTC
v_call: TRBV18; clone_size: .; j_call: TRBJ2-5; d_call: .; cdr3_aa: CASSPPDFQTQETQYF; cdr3_nt: TGTGCCAGCTCACCACCGGACTTCCAAACCCAAGAGACCCAGTACTTC
v_call: TRBV27; clone_size: .; j_call: TRBJ1-2; d_call: .; cdr3_aa: CASSSTGIYGYTF; cdr3_nt: TGTGCCAGCAGTTCTACAGGGATCTATGGCTACACCTTC
v_call: TRBV5-6; clone_size: .; j_call: TRBJ1-2; d_call: .; cdr3_aa: CASSPRGGSNYGYTF; cdr3_nt: TGTGCCAGCAGCCCCCGAGGGGGAAGTAACTATGGCTACACCTTC
v_call: TRBV2; clone_size: .; j_call: TRBJ1-6; d_call: .; cdr3_aa: CASREDRSYNSPLHF; cdr3_nt: TGTGCCAGCAGGGAGGACCGCTCCTATAATTCCCCCCTCCACTTT
v_call: TRBV9; clone_size: .; j_call: TRBJ2-2; d_call: TRBD2; cdr3_aa: CASSLGGYTGELFF; cdr3_nt: TGTGCCAGCAGCTTGGGGGGGTACACCGGGGAGCTGTTTTTT
v_call: TRBV7-9; clone_size: few; j_call: TRBJ2-1; d_call: .; cdr3_aa: CASSLAGGNEQFF; cdr3_nt: TGTGCCAGCAGCTTAGCGGGAGGCAATGAGCAGTTCTTC